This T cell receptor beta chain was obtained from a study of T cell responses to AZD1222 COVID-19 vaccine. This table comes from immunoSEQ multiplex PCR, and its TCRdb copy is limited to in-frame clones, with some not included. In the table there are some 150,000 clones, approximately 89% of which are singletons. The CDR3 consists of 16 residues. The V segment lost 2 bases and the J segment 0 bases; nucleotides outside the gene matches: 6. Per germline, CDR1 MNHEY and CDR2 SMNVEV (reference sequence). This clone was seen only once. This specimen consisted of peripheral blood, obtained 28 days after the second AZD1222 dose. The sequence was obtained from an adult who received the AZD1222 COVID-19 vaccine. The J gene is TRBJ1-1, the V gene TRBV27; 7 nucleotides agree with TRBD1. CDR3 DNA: TGTGCCAGCAGTTTAGAACCCACAGGGGTGAACACTGAAGCTTTCTTT. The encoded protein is CASSLEPTGVNTEAFF.